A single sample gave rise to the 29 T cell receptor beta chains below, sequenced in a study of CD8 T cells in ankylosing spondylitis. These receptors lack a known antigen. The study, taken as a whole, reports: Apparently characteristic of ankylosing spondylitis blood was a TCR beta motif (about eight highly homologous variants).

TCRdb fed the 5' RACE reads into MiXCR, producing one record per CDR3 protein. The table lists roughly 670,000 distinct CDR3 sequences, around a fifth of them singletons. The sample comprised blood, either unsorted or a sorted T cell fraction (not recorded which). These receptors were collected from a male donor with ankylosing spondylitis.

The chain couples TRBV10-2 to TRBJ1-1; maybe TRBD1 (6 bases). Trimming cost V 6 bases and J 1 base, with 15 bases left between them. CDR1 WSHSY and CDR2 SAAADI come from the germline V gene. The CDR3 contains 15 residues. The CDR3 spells CASSPTTGKNTEAFF. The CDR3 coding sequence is TGCGCCAGCAGCCCAACCACAGGGAAGAACACTGAAGCTTTCTTT.

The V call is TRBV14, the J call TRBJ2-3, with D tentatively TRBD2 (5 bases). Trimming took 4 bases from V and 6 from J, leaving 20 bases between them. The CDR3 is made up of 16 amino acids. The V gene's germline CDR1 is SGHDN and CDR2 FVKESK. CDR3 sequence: CASSRRLVTGLDTQYF. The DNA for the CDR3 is TGTGCCAGCAGCCGTCGACTGGTAACCGGACTTGATACGCAGTATTTT.

CDR3 residues: CAWSVRSANTEAFF. In nucleotides, the CDR3 is TGTGCCTGGAGTGTAAGGTCAGCGAACACTGAAGCTTTCTTT. The genes are TRBV30 and TRBJ1-1; D unresolved. CDR3 length: 14 residues. Germline CDR1 reads GTSNPN; CDR2 reads SVGIG (reference sequence). V was shortened by 0 bases and J by 1 base, with 9 bases between the two germline ends. Complete variable domain (other parts from reference TRBV30 and TRBJ1-1): SQTIHQWPATLVQPVGSPLSLECTVEGTSNPNLYWYRQAAGRGLQLLFYSVGIGQISSEVPQNLSASRPQDRQFILSSKKLLLSDSGFYLCAWSVRSANTEAFFGQGTRLTVV.

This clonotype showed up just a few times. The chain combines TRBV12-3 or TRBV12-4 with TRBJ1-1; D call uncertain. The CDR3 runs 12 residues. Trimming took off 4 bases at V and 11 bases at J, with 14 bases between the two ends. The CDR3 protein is CASSSDWSGAFF. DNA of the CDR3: TGTGCCAGCAGTTCGGACTGGTCGGGGGCTTTCTTT.

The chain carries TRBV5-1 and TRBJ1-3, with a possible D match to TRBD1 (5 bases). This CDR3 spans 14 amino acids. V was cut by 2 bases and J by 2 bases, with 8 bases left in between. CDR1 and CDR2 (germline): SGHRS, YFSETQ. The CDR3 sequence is CASSFGDPGNTIYF. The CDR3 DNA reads TGCGCCAGCAGCTTTGGGGACCCTGGAAACACCATATATTTT. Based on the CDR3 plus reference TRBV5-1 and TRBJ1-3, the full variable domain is KAGVTQTPRYLIKTRGQQVTLSCSPISGHRSVSWYQQTPGQGLQFLFEYFSETQRNKGNFPGRFSGRQFSNSRSEMNVSTLELGDSALYLCASSFGDPGNTIYFGEGSWLTVV.

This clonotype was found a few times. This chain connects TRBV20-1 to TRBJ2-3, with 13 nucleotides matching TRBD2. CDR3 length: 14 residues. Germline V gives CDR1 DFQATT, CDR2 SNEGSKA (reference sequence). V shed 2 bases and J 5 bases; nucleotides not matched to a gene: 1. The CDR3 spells CSARTSGGGDTQYF. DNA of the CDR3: TGCAGTGCTAGAACTAGCGGGGGGGGAGATACGCAGTATTTT.

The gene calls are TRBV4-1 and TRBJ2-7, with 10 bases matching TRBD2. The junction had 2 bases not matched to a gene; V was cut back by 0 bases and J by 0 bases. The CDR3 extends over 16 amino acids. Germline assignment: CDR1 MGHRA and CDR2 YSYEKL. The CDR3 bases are TGCGCCAGCAGCCAAGACAGCGGGAGGGCCTCCTACGAGCAGTACTTC. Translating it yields CASSQDSGRASYEQYF.

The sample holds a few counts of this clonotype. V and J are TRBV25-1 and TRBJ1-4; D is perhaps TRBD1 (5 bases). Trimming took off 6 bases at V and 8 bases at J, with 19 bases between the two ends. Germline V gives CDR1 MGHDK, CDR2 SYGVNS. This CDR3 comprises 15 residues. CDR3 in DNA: TGTGCCAGCAGCGCGGGACCATCGAGGGAGGAAAAACTGTTTTTT. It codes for CASSAGPSREEKLFF. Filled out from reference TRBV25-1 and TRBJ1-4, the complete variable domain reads EADIYQTPRYLVIGTGKKITLECSQTMGHDKMYWYQQDPGMELHLIHYSYGVNSTEKGDLSSESTVSRIRTEHFPLTLESARPSHTSQYLCASSAGPSREEKLFFGSGTQLSVL.

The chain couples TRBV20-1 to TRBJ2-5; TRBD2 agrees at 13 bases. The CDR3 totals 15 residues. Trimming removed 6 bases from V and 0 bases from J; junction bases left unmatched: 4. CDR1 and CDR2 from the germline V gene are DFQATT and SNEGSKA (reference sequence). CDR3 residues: CSAQTSGGHQETQYF. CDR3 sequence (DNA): TGCAGTGCCCAGACTAGCGGGGGGCACCAAGAGACCCAGTACTTC.

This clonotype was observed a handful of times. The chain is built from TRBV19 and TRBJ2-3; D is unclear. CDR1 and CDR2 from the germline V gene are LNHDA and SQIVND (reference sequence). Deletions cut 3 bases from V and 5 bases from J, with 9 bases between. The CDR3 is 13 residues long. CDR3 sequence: CASSMLGGDTQYF. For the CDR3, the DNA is TGTGCCAGTAGTATGTTAGGCGGAGATACGCAGTATTTT.

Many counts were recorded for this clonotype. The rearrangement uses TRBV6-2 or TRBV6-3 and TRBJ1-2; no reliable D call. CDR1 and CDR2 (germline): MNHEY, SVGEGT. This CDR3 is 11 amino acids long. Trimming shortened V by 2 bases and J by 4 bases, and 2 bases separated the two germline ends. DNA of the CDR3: TGTGCCAGCAGTTACGGCTATGGCTACACCTTC. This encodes CASSYGYGYTF.

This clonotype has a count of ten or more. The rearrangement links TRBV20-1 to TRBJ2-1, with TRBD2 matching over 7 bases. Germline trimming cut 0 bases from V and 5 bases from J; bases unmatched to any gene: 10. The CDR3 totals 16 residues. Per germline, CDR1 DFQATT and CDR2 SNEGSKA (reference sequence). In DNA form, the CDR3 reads TGCAGTGCTAGAGATCCCCTAGCGGACGCTGACAATGAGCAGTTCTTC. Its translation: CSARDPLADADNEQFF.

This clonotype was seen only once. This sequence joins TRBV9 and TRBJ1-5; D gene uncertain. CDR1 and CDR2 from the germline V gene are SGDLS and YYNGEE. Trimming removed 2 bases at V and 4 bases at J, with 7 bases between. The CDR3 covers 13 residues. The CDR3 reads CASSVHGNQPQHF. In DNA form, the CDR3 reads TGTGCCAGCAGCGTGCATGGGAATCAGCCCCAGCATTTT.

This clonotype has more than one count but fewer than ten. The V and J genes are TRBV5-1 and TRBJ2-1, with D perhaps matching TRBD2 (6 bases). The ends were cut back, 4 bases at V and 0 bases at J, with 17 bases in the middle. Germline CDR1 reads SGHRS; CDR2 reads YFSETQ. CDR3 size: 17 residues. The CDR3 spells CASSAGTSSSSYNEQFF. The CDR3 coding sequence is TGCGCCAGCAGCGCCGGGACTTCCTCGAGCTCCTACAATGAGCAGTTCTTC.

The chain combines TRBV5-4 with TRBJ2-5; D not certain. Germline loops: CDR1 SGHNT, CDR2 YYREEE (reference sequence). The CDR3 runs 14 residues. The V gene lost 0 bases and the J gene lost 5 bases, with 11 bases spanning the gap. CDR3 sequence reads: CASSLASTRETQYF. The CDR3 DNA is TGTGCCAGCAGCTTGGCCAGTACAAGGGAGACCCAGTACTTC.

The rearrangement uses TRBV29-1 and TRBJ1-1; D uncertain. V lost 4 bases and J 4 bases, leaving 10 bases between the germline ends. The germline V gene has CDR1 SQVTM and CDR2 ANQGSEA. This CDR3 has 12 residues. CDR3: CSVAHRGTEAFF. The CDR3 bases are TGCAGCGTTGCCCATCGAGGCACTGAAGCTTTCTTT.

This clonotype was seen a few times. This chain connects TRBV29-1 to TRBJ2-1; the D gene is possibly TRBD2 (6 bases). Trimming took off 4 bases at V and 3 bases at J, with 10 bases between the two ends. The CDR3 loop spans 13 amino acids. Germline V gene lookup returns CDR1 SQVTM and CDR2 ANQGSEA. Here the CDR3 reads CSVVTSHYNEQFF. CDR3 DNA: TGCAGCGTTGTAACTAGCCACTACAATGAGCAGTTCTTC.

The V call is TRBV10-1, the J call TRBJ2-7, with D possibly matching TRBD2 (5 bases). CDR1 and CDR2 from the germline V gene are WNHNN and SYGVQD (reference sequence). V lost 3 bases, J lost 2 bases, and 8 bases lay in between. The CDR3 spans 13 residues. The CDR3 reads CASSEGSTYEQYF. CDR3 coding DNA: TGCGCCAGCAGTGAAGGGAGCACCTACGAGCAGTACTTC.

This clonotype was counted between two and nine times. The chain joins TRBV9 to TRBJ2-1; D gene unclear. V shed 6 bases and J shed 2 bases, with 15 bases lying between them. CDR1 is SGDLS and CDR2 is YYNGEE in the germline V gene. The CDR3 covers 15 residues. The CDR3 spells CASTRPPEAYNEQFF. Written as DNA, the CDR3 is TGTGCCAGCACCAGACCCCCCGAGGCCTACAATGAGCAGTTCTTC.

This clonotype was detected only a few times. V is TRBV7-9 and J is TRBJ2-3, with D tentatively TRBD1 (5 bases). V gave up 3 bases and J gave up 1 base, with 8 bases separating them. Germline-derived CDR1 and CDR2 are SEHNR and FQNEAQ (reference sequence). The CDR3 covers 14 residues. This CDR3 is CASSFVQGTDTQYF. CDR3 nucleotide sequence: TGTGCCAGCAGCTTCGTACAGGGCACAGATACGCAGTATTTT. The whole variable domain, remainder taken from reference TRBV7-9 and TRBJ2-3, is DTGVSQNPRHKITKRGQNVTFRCDPISEHNRLYWYRQTLGQGPEFLTYFQNEAQLEKSRLLSDRFSAERPKGSFSTLEIQRTEQGDSAMYLCASSFVQGTDTQYFGPGTRLTVL.

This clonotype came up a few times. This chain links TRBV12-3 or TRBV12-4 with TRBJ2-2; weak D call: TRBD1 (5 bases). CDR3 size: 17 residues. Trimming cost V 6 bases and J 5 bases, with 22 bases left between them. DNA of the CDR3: TGTGCCAGCAGCTTCCGGCCTGGCAGGGCTCAAACCGGGGAGCTGTTTTTT. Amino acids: CASSFRPGRAQTGELFF.

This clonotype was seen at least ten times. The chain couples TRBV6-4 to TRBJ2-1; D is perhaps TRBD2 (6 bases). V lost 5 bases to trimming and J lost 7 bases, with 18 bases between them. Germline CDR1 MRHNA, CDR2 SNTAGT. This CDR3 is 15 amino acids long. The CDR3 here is CASSPISGGMNEQFF. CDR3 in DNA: TGTGCCAGCAGTCCCATTAGCGGAGGTATGAATGAGCAGTTCTTC.

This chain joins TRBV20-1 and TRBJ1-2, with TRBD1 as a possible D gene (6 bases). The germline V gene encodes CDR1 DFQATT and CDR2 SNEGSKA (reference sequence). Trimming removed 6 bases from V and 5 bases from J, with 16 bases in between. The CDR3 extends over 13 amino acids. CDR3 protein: CSATPGQDYGYTF. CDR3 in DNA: TGCAGTGCGACTCCGGGACAAGATTATGGCTACACCTTC.

This CDR3 reads CASIGDIAYEQYF. The DNA for the CDR3 is TGTGCCAGCATCGGGGATATTGCCTACGAGCAGTACTTC. The genes are TRBV2 and TRBJ2-7; possibly TRBD2 for D (5 bases). V lost 7 bases to trimming and J lost 2 bases, with 12 bases between them. The CDR3 has 13 amino acids. Per the germline V gene, CDR1 is SNHLY and CDR2 is FYNNEI. The full variable domain, completed using reference TRBV2 and TRBJ2-7, is EPEVTQTPSHQVTQMGQEVILRCVPISNHLYFYWYRQILGQKVEFLVSFYNNEISEKSEIFDDQFSVERPDGSNFTLKIRSTKLEDSAMYFCASIGDIAYEQYFGPGTRLTVT.

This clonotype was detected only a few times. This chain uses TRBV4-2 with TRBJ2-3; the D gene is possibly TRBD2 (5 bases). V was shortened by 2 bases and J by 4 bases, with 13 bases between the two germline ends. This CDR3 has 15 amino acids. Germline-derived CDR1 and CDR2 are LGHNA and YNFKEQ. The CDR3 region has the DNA TGTGCCAGCAGCCAATTTTCTGGGAGCCCAGATACGCAGTATTTT. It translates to CASSQFSGSPDTQYF.

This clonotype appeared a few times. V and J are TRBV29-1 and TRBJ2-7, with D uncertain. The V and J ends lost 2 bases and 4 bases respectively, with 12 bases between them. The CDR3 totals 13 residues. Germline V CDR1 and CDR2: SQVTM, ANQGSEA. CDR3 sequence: CSVEYGPRYEQYF. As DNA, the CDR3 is TGCAGCGTTGAATACGGGCCTCGGTACGAGCAGTACTTC.

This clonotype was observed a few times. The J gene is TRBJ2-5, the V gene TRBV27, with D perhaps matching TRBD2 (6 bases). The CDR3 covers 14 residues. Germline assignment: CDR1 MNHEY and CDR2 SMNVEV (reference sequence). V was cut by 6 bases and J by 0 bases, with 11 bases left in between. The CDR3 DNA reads TGTGCCAGCAGCCGACTAGATTACCAAGAGACCCAGTACTTC. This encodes CASSRLDYQETQYF.

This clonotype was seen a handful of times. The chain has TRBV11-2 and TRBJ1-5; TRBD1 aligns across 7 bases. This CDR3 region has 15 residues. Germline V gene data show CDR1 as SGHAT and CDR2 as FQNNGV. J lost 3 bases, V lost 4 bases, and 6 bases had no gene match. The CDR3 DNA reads TGTGCCAGCAGCTCACAGACAGGGCCCAATCAGCCCCAGCATTTT. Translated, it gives CASSSQTGPNQPQHF.

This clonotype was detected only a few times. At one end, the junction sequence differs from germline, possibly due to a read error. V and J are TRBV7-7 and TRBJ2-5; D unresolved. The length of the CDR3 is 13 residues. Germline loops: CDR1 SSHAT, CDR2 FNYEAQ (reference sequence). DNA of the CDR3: TGTGCTAGCAGCTTTTACCACCAAGAGACCCAGTACTTC. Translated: CASSFYHQETQYF.